This TCR beta chain was documented in a study of blood T cells in healthy people across ages. Study at large: Template-switching capture recovered about one barcoded beta molecule per two T cells. Study-wide results and limits: A roughly linear fall in TCR beta diversity per million T cells was seen with increasing age. Both higher diversity and more naive CD4+ cells marked long-lived donors when set against aged donors. Possibly, changes in expanded clonotypes were confounded because donor CMV status was unknown.

Comments on this clonotype: Its target is unknown.

V lost 0 bases and J lost 3, with 14 bases in between. Germline V gene data show CDR1 as LGHNA and CDR2 as YNFKEQ. The CDR3 runs 16 residues. A second PCR, run for 7 to 11 cycles, used a sample-barcoded 5' primer plus a J-beta primer mix. A single record per CDR3 protein comes from TCRdb applying MiXCR to the 5' RACE reads. The repertoire holds about 830,000 distinct CDR3 sequences, about 59% seen once, with 25% to 30% in the top ten. The rearrangement uses TRBV4-2 and TRBJ1-2, with D unclear. The receptor was derived from a man younger than 45 in good health. The sample taken for sequencing was blood. CDR3 bases: TGTGCCAGCAGCCAAGATCTTATCTCAGTGGACTATGGCTACACCTTC. Protein sequence: CASSQDLISVDYGYTF.